Listed below are T cell receptor beta chains from one sample, sequenced in a study of stem cell transplantation in POMP-related autoinflammatory disease. Only in-frame clones appear in the TCRdb table, and some are missing; sequencing was by immunoSEQ multiplex PCR. The table lists some 1,000 clones, about 71% of them singletons, with about 56% in the top ten. Source material: CD8+ T cells from PBMCs. All receptors derive from a human donor in good health. The CDR3 runs from the conserved cysteine through the conserved F or W. D genes are given only for firm matches. Size is omitted from some rows. Given values are once, few, many or a class for expanded clones.

>TRBJ2-7|NA|NA|TRBV27
CASSLRDTYEQYF
TGTGCCAGCAGTCTCAGGGACACCTACGAGCAGTACTTC
>TRBJ2-7|NA|NA|TRBV4-3
CASSQFLSESSYEQYF
TGCGCCAGCAGCCAATTTCTGTCAGAGAGCTCCTACGAGCAGTACTTC
>TRBJ2-1|NA|TRBD2|TRBV2
CASISGRVSSYNEQFF
TGTGCCAGCATTAGCGGGAGGGTGAGCTCCTACAATGAGCAGTTCTTC
>TRBJ2-1|NA|NA|TRBV6-1
CASSEALADYNEQFF
TGTGCCAGCAGTGAAGCTTTGGCAGATTACAATGAGCAGTTCTTC
>TRBJ2-7|NA|TRBD2|TRBV5-1
CASSTLAGEVEQYF
TGCGCCAGCAGCACACTAGCGGGAGAGGTCGAGCAGTACTTC
>TRBJ2-3|NA|TRBD2|TRBV7-9
CASSSGTSGRVADTQYF
TGTGCCAGCAGCTCCGGGACTAGCGGGAGGGTGGCAGATACGCAGTATTTT
>TRBJ1-2|NA|NA|TRBV7-2
CASSLGREDGYTF
TGTGCCAGCAGCTTGGGAAGGGAGGATGGCTACACCTTC
>TRBJ2-3|NA|TRBD1|TRBV10-3
CAISESQGALNTQYF
TGTGCCATCAGTGAGTCACAGGGGGCGCTGAATACGCAGTATTTT
>TRBJ1-2|NA|TRBD1|TRBV4-3
CASSQDGAGGNDGYTF
TGCGCCAGCAGCCAAGACGGGGCAGGGGGCAACGATGGCTACACCTTC
>TRBJ2-6|NA|NA|TRBV4-3
CASSQDHSGANVLTF
TGCGCCAGCAGCCAAGACCACTCTGGGGCCAACGTCCTGACTTTC
>TRBJ2-3|NA|NA|TRBV12-5
CASGLVGHRTDTQYF
TGTGCTAGTGGTTTGGTGGGACATCGCACAGATACGCAGTATTTT
>TRBJ1-1|NA|TRBD1|TRBV2
CASSDGQDMNTEAFF
TGTGCCAGCAGTGATGGACAGGACATGAACACTGAAGCTTTCTTT
>TRBJ2-3|once|NA|TRBV6-1
CASGSGGGTTDTQYF
TGTGCCAGCGGCAGTGGAGGGGGCACCACAGATACGCAGTATTTT
>TRBJ2-7|once|NA|TRBV4-1
CASGSLPYEQYF
TGCGCCAGCGGTTCTCTACCCTACGAGCAGTACTTC
>TRBJ1-4|NA|TRBD1|TRBV7-9
CASRPTGGLREKLFF
TGTGCCAGCAGACCCACAGGGGGCCTTCGGGAAAAACTGTTTTTT
>TRBJ1-4|NA|TRBD1|TRBV4-2
CASSFTTGGNEKLFF
TGTGCCAGCAGCTTTACGACAGGGGGTAATGAAAAACTGTTTTTT
>TRBJ1-1|NA|NA|TRBV11-1
CASSRVHLNTEAFF
TGTGCCAGCAGCCGGGTGCATTTGAACACTGAAGCTTTCTTT
>TRBJ2-7|NA|TRBD1|TRBV14
CASSPGQGRGSGKADEQYF
TGTGCCAGCAGCCCGGGACAGGGGAGGGGTAGCGGGAAAGCTGACGAGCAGTACTTC
>TRBJ1-2|NA|NA|TRBV4-2
CASSQDSYGYYGYTF
TGTGCCAGCAGCCAAGATAGTTACGGCTACTATGGCTACACCTTC
>TRBJ2-5|few|NA|TRBV21-1
CASSKDRGLQETQYF
TGTGCCAGCAGCAAGGACAGGGGGCTCCAAGAGACCCAGTACTTC
>TRBJ2-2|NA|NA|TRBV6-5
CASSFRAPRGELFF
TGTGCCAGCAGTTTTAGGGCCCCCCGCGGGGAGCTGTTTTTT
>TRBJ2-1|once|TRBD2|TRBV9
CASSLTSGRVNEQFF
TGTGCCAGCAGCCTTACTAGCGGGAGGGTCAATGAGCAGTTCTTC
>TRBJ2-7|NA|TRBD2|TRBV14
CASSQGLAGVYEQYF
TGTGCCAGCAGCCAAGGACTAGCGGGAGTTTACGAGCAGTACTTC
>TRBJ2-7|once|NA|TRBV4-2
CASSQEKGSSYEQYF
TGTGCCAGCAGCCAAGAAAAAGGCAGCTCCTACGAGCAGTACTTC
>TRBJ1-2|NA|NA|TRBV4-3
CASSQARPGLYGYTF
TGCGCCAGCAGCCAGGCTCGACCCGGACTATATGGCTACACCTTC
>TRBJ2-7|NA|NA|TRBV4-3
CASSQDLGSPYEQYF
TGCGCCAGCAGCCAAGATCTTGGGTCACCCTACGAGCAGTACTTC
>TRBJ2-7|few|TRBD2|TRBV4-2
CASSQGAGGYEQYF
TGTGCCAGCAGCCAAGGAGCGGGGGGCTACGAGCAGTACTTC
>TRBJ1-1|NA|TRBD1|TRBV5-1
CASSLTGQGMNTEAFF
TGCGCCAGCAGCTTGACGGGACAGGGAATGAACACTGAAGCTTTCTTT
>TRBJ1-2|NA|NA|TRBV21-1
CASSAAGTGEDGYTF
TGTGCCAGCAGCGCAGCCGGGACAGGGGAGGATGGCTACACCTTC